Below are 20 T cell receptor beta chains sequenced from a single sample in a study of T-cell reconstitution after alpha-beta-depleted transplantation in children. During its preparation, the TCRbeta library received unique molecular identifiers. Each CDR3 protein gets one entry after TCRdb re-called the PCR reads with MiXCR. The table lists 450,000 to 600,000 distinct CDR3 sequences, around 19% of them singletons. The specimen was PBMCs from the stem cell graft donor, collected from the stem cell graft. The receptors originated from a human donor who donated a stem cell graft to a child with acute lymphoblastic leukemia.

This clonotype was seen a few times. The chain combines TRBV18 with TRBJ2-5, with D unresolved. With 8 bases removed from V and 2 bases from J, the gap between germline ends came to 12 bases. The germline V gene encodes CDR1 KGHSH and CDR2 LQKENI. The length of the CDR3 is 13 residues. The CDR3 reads CASLRQRQETQYF. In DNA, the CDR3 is TGTGCCAGCCTGCGCCAGAGACAAGAGACCCAGTACTTC.

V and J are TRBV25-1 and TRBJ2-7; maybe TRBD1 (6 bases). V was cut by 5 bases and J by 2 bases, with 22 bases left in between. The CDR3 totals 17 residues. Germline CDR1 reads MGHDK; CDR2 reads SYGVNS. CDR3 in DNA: TGTGCCAGCAGTAAAATAGTCCCGGGACAACTTACCTACGAGCAGTACTTC. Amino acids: CASSKIVPGQLTYEQYF.

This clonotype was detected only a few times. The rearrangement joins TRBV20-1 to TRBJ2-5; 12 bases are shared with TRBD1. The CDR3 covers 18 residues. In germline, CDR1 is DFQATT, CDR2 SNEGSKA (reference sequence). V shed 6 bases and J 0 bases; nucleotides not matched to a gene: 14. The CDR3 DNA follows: TGCAGTGCGACCTCCGGGACAGGGGGCTTTCGGGACCAAGAGACCCAGTACTTC. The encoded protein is CSATSGTGGFRDQETQYF.

The CDR3 DNA is TGTGCCAGCAGCTCCGGCTTGGGGGGCGAGCAGTACTTC. Translation gives CASSSGLGGEQYF. This chain uses TRBV5-8 with TRBJ2-7; tentatively, D is TRBD2 (6 bases). Trimming pared 3 bases from V and 6 bases from J, leaving 13 bases between. CDR3 length equals 13 residues. Germline CDR1 and CDR2: SGHTS and YDEGEE.

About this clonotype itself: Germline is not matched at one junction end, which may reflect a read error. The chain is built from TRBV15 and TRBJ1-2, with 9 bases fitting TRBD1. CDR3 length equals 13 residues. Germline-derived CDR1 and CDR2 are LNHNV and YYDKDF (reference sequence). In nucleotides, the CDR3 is TGTGCCACCAGCAGAGATGGGACAGGGTCCTCCCCCTTC. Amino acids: CATSRDGTGSSPF.

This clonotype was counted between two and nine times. The CDR3 is CASSASVALYEQYF. The CDR3 DNA reads TGTGCCAGTAGTGCCTCCGTCGCCCTCTACGAGCAGTACTTC. V is TRBV19 and J is TRBJ2-7; D ambiguous. Germline values: CDR1 LNHDA, CDR2 SQIVND (reference sequence). There are 14 residues in the CDR3. Trimming removed 5 bases from V and 3 bases from J, with 14 bases in between.

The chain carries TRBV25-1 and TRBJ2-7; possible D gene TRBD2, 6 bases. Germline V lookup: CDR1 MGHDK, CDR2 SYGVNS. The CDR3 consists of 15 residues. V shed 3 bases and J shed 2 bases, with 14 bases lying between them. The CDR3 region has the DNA TGTGCCAGCAGTGAGGAGATAGCGGCCACCTACGAGCAGTACTTC. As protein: CASSEEIAATYEQYF.

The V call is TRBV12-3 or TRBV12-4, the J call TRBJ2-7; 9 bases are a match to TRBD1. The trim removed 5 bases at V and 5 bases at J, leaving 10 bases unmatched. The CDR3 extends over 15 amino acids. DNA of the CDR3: TGTGCCAGCAGTCCGGGACAGGGCCCTCGGGACGAGCAGTACTTC. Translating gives CASSPGQGPRDEQYF.

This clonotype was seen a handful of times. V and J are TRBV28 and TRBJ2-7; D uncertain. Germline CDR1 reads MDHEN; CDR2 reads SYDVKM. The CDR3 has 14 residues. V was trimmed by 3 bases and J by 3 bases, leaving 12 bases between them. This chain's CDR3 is CASSFYGQNYEQYF. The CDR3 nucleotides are TGTGCCAGCAGTTTTTACGGGCAAAACTACGAGCAGTACTTC.

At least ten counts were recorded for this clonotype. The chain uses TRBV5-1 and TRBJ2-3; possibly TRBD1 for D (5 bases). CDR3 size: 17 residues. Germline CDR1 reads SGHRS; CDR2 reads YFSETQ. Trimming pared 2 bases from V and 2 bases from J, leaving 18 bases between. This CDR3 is CASSLLRGSLNTDTQYF. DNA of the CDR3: TGCGCCAGCAGCTTATTAAGGGGTTCTCTTAACACAGATACGCAGTATTTT.

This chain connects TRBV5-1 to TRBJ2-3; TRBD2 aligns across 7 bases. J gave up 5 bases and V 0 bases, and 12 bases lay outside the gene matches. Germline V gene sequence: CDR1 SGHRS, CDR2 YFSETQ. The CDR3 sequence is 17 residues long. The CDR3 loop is CASSLDTAGVGGDTQYF. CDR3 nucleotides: TGCGCCAGCAGCTTGGACACGGCGGGAGTTGGTGGAGATACGCAGTATTTT.

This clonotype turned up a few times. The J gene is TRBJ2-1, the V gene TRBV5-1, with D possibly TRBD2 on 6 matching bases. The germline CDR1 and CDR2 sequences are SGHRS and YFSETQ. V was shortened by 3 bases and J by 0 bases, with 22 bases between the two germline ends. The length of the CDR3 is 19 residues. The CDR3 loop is CASSYRDFLPSVSYNEQFF. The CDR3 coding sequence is TGCGCCAGCAGCTACCGGGACTTCCTCCCTTCTGTCTCCTACAATGAGCAGTTCTTC.

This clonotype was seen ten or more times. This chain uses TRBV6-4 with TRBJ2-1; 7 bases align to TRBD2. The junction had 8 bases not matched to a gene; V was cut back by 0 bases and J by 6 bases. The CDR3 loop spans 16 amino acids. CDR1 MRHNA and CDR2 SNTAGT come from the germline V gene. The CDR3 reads CASSDSGLADTNEQFF. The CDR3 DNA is TGTGCCAGCAGTGACTCGGGGCTAGCGGATACCAATGAGCAGTTCTTC.

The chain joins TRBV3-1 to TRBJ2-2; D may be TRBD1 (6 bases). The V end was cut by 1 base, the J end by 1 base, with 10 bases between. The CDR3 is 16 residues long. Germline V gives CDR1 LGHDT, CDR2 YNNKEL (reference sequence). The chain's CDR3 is CASSQVADRNTGELFF. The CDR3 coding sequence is TGTGCCAGCAGCCAAGTCGCGGACAGGAACACCGGGGAGCTGTTTTTT.

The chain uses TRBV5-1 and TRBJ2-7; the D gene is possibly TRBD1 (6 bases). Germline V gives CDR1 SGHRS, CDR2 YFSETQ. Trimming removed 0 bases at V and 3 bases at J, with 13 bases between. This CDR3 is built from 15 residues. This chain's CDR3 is CASSLEGGAFYEQYF. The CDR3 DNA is TGCGCCAGCAGCTTGGAAGGGGGAGCCTTCTACGAGCAGTACTTC. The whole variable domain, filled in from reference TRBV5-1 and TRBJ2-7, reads KAGVTQTPRYLIKTRGQQVTLSCSPISGHRSVSWYQQTPGQGLQFLFEYFSETQRNKGNFPGRFSGRQFSNSRSEMNVSTLELGDSALYLCASSLEGGAFYEQYFGPGTRLTVT.

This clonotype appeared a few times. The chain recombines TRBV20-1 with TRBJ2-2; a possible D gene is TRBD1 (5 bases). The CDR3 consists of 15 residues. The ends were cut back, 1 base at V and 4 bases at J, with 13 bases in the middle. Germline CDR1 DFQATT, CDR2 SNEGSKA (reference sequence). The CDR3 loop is CSARGSRVGTGELFF. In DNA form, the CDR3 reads TGCAGTGCTAGAGGTAGCAGGGTCGGCACCGGGGAGCTGTTTTTT.

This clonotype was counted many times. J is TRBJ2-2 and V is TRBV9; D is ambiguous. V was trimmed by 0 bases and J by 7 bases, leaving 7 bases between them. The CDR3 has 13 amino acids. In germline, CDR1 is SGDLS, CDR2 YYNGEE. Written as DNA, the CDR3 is TGTGCCAGCAGCGTAGGCAGATACGGGGAGCTGTTTTTT. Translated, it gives CASSVGRYGELFF.

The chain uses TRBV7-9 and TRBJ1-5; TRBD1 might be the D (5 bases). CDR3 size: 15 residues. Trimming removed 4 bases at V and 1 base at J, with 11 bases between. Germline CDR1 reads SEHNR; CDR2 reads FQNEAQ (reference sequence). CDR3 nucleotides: TGTGCCAGCAGCTCCTCGGGACGGAGCAATCAGCCCCAGCATTTT. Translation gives CASSSSGRSNQPQHF.

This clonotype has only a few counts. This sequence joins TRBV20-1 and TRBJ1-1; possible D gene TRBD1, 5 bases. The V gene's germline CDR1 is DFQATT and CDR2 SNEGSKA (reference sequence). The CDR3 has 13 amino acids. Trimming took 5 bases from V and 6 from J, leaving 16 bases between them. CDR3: CSAYRPTNSEAFF. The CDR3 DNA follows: TGCAGTGCTTACAGGCCTACTAACTCTGAAGCTTTCTTT.

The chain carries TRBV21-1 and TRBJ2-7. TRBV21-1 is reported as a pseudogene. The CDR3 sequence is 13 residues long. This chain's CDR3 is CASSKGFAYEQYF. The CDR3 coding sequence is TGTGCCAGCAGCAAGGGTTTTGCCTACGAGCAGTACTTC.